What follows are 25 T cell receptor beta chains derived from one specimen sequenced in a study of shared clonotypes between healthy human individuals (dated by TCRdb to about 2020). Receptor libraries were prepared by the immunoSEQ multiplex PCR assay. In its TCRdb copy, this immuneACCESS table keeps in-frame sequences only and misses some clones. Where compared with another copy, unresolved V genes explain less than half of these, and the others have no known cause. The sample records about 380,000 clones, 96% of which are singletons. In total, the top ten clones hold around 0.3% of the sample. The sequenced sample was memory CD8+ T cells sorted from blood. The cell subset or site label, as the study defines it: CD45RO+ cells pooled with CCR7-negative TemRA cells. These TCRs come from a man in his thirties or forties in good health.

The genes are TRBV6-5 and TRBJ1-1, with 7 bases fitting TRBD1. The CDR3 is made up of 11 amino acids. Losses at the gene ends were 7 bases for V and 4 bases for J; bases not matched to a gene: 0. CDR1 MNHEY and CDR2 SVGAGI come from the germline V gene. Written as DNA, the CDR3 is TGTGCCAGCACAGGGGGCACTGAAGCTTTCTTT. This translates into CASTGGTEAFF.

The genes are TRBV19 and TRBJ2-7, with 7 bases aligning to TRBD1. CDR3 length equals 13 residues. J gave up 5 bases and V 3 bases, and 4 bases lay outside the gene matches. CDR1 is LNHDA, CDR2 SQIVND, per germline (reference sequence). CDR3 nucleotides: TGTGCCAGTAGTATTTGGACAGGAAACGAGCAGTACTTC. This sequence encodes CASSIWTGNEQYF.

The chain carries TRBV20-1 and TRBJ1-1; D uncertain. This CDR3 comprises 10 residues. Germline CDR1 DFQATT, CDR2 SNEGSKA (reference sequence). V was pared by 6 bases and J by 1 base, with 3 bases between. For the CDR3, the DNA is TGCAGTGCAGGGAACACTGAAGCTTTCTTT. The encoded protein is CSAGNTEAFF.

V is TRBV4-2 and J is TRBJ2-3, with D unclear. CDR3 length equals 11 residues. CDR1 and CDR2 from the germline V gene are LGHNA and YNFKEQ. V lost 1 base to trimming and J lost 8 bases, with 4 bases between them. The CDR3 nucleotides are TGTGCCAGCAGCCAAGCCGTTACGCAGTATTTT. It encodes CASSQAVTQYF.

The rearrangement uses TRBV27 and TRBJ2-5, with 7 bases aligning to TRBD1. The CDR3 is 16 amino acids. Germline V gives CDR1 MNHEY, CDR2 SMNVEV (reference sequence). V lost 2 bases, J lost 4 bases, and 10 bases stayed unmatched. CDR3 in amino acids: CASSLATGTATETQYF. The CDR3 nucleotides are TGTGCCAGCAGTTTAGCCACCGGGACAGCCACAGAGACCCAGTACTTC.

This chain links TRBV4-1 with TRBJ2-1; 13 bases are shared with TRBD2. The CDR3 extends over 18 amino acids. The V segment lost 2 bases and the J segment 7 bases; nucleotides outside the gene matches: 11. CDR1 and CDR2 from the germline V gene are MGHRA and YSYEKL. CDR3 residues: CASSQQGKGLAGANEQFF. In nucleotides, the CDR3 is TGCGCCAGCAGCCAACAGGGTAAAGGACTAGCGGGAGCGAATGAGCAGTTCTTC.

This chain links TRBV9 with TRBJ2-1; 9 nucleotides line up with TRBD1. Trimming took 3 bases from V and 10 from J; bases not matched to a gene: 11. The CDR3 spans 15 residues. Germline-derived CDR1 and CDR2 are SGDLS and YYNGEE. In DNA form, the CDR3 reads TGTGCCAGCAGCGCCACCGGGACAGGGATGGGGGAGCAGTTCTTC. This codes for CASSATGTGMGEQFF. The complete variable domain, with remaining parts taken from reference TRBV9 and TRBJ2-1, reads DSGVTQTPKHLITATGQRVTLRCSPRSGDLSVYWYQQSLDQGLQFLIQYYNGEERAKGNILERFSAQQFPDLHSELNLSSLELGDSALYFCASSATGTGMGEQFFGPGTRLTVL.

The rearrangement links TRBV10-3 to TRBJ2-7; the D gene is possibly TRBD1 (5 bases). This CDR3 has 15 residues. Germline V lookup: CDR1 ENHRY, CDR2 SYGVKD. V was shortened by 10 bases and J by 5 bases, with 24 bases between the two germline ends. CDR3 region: CATIGENSWADEQYF. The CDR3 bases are TGTGCCACAATAGGGGAAAATAGCTGGGCTGACGAGCAGTACTTC.

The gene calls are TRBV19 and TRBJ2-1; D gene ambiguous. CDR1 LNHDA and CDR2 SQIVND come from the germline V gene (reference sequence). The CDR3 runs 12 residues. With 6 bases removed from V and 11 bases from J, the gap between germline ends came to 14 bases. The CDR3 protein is CASSPAKSQQFF. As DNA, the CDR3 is TGTGCCAGTAGCCCCGCCAAATCGCAGCAGTTCTTC.

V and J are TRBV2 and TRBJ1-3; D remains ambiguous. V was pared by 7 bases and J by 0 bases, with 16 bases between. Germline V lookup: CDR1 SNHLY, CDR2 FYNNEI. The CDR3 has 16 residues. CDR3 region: CASTGQIRLSGNTIYF. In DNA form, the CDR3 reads TGTGCCAGCACCGGGCAGATCCGACTCTCTGGAAACACCATATATTTT.

Written as DNA, the CDR3 is TGTGCCAGCAGTCCAGGACTAGCGGGAGTCGGAGAGACCCAGTACTTC. Protein product: CASSPGLAGVGETQYF. This chain uses TRBV27 with TRBJ2-5, with 13 bases identical to TRBD2. The CDR3 loop spans 16 amino acids. The V gene end was trimmed by 5 bases and the J gene end by 4 bases; junction bases not matched to a gene: 7. Germline CDR1 is MNHEY and CDR2 is SMNVEV (reference sequence).

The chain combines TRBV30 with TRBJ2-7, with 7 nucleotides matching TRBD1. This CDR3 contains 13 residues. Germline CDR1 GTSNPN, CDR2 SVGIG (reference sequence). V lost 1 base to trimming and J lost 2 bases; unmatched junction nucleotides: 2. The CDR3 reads CAWSGQGPYEQYF. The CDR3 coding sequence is TGTGCCTGGAGTGGACAGGGCCCCTACGAGCAGTACTTC. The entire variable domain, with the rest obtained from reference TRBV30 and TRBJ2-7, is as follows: SQTIHQWPATLVQPVGSPLSLECTVEGTSNPNLYWYRQAAGRGLQLLFYSVGIGQISSEVPQNLSASRPQDRQFILSSKKLLLSDSGFYLCAWSGQGPYEQYFGPGTRLTVT.

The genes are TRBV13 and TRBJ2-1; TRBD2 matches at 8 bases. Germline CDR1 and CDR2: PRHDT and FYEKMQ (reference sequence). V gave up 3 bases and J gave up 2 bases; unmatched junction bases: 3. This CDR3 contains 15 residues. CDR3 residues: CASSFQGLAYNEQFF. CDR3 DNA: TGTGCCAGCAGCTTCCAGGGACTAGCCTACAATGAGCAGTTCTTC.

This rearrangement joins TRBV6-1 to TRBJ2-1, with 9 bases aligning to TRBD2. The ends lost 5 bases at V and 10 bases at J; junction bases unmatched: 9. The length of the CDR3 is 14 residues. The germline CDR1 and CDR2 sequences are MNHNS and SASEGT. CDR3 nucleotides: TGTGCCAGCAGTATCGGGACTAGCTTTCGGGAGCAGTTCTTC. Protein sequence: CASSIGTSFREQFF.

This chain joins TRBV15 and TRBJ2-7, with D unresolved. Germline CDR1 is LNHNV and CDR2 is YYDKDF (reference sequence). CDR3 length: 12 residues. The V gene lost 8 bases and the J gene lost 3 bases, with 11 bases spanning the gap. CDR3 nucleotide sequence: TGTGCCACCGAGGACGGCAACTACGAGCAGTACTTC. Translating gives CATEDGNYEQYF.

DNA for the CDR3: TGTGCCAGCAGCTTAGTCGCGGGACCCACCGGGGAGCTGTTTTTT. Residues: CASSLVAGPTGELFF. The chain employs TRBV7-9 and TRBJ2-2; tentative D call: TRBD2 (6 bases). Germline CDR1 is SEHNR and CDR2 is FQNEAQ (reference sequence). The germline V and J ends were trimmed by 1 base and 4 bases, with 10 bases remaining between them. This CDR3 has 15 amino acids.

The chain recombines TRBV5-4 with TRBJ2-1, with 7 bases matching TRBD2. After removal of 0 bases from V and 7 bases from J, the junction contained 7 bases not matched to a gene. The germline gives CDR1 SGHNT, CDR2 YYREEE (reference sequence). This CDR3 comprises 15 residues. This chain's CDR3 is CASSLGSLAENEQFF. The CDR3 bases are TGTGCCAGCAGCTTGGGGAGCCTAGCGGAAAATGAGCAGTTCTTC.

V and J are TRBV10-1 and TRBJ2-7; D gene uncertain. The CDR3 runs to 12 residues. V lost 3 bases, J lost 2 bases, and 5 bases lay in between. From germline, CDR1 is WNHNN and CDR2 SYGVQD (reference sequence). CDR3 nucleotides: TGCGCCAGCAGTGATTACACCTACGAGCAGTACTTC. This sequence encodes CASSDYTYEQYF.

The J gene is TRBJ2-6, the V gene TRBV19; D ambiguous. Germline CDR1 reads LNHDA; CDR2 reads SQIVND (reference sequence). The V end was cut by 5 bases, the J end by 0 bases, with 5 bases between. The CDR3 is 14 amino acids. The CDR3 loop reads CASSHSSGANVLTF. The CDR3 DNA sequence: TGTGCCAGTAGTCACAGCTCTGGGGCCAACGTCCTGACTTTC.

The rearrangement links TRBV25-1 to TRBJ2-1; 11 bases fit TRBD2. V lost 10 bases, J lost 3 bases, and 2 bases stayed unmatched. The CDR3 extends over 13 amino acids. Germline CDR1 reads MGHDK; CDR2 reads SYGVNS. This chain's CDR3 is CATGTSGYNEQFF. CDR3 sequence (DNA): TGTGCCACCGGGACTAGCGGCTACAATGAGCAGTTCTTC.

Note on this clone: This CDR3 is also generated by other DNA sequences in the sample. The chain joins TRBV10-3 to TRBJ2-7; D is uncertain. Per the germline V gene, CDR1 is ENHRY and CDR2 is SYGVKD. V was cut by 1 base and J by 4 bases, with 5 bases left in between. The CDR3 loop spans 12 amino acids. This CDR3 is CAISEYGYEQYF. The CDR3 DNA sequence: TGTGCCATCAGTGAGTATGGGTACGAGCAGTACTTC.

The CDR3 sequence is CASSATKNIQYF. In nucleotides, the CDR3 is TGTGCCAGCAGCGCTACGAAAAACATTCAGTACTTC. The V call is TRBV2, the J call TRBJ2-4; D unresolved. The CDR3 totals 12 residues. Germline CDR1 is SNHLY and CDR2 is FYNNEI. Trimming took 6 bases from V and 4 from J, leaving 7 bases between them.

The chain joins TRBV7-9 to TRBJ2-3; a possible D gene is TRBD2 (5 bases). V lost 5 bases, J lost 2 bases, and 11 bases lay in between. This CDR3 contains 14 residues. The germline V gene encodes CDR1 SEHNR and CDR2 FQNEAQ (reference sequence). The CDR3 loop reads CASSPPDFTDTQYF. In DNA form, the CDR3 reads TGTGCCAGCAGCCCCCCGGACTTCACAGATACGCAGTATTTT.

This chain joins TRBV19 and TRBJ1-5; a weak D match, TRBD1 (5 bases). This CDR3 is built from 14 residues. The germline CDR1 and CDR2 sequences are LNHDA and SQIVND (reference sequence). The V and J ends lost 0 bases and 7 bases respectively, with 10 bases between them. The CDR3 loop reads CASSIDRAGQPQHF. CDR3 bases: TGTGCCAGTAGTATAGACAGGGCGGGACAGCCCCAGCATTTT.

The CDR3 nucleotides read TGCGCCAGCAGCCAAGTGTCTAGCGGGACCTACAATGAGCAGTTCTTC. Residues: CASSQVSSGTYNEQFF. The V call is TRBV4-1, the J call TRBJ2-1; 9 bases are shared with TRBD2. The CDR3 is 16 amino acids. V dropped 1 base and J dropped 2; count of bases not matched to a gene: 3. The germline gives CDR1 MGHRA, CDR2 YSYEKL.